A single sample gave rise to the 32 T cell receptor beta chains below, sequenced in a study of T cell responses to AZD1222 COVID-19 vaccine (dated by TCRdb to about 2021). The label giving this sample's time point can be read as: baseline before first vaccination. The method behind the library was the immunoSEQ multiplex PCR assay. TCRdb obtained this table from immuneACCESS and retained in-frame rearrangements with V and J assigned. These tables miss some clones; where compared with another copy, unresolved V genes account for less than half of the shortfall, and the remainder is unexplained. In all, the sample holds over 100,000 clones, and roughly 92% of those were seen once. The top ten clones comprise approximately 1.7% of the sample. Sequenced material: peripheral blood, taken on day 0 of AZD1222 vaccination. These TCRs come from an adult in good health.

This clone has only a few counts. CDR3 region: CASRGQGDQPQHF. The CDR3 DNA reads as TGTGCCAGCCGTGGACAGGGAGATCAGCCCCAGCATTTT. The chain is built from TRBV18 and TRBJ1-5, with 8 bases aligning to TRBD1. Trimming took 8 bases from V and 5 from J; bases not matched to a gene: 5. CDR1 and CDR2 from the germline V gene are KGHSH and LQKENI. This CDR3 region has 13 residues.

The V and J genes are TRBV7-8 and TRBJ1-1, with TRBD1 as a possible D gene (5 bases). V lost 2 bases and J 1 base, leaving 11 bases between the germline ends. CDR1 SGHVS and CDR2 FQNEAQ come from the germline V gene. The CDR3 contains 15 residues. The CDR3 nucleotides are TGTGCCAGCAGCTTATCGGGACCAACGAACACTGAAGCTTTCTTT. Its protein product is CASSLSGPTNTEAFF.

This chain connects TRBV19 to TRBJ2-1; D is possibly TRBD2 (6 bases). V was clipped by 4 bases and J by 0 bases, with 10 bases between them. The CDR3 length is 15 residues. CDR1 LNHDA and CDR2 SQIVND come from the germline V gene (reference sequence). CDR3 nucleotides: TGTGCCAGTAGTACGGGAGCTAGCTCCTACAATGAGCAGTTCTTC. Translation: CASSTGASSYNEQFF.

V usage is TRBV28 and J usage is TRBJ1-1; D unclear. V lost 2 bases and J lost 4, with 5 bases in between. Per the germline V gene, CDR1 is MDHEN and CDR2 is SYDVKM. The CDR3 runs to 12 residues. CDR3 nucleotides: TGTGCCAGCAGTTTAGCAGCCACTGAAGCTTTCTTT. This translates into CASSLAATEAFF.

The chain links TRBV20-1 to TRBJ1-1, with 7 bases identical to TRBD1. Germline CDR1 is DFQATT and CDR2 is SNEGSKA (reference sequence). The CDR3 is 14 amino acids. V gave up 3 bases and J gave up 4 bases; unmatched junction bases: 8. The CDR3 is CSASPATGVTEAFF. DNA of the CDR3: TGCAGTGCTAGTCCGGCCACAGGGGTCACTGAAGCTTTCTTT.

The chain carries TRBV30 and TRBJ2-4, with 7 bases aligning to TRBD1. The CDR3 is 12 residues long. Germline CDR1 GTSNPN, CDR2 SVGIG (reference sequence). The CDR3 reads CGLTGDKNIQYF. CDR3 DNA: TGTGGGCTAACAGGGGACAAAAACATTCAGTACTTC.

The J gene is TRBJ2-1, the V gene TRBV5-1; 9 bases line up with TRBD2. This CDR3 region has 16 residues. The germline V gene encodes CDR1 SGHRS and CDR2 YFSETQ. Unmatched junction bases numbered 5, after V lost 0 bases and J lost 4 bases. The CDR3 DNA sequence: TGCGCCAGCAGCTTGGCTGCTAGCGGGGATTACAATGAGCAGTTCTTC. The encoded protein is CASSLAASGDYNEQFF.

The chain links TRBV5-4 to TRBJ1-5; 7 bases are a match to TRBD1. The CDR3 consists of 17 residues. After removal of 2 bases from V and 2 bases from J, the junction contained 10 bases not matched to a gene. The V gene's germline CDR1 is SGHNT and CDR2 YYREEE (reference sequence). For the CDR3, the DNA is TGTGCCAGCAGCTTCCGGACAGGACCTAATGGCAATCAGCCCCAGCATTTT. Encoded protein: CASSFRTGPNGNQPQHF. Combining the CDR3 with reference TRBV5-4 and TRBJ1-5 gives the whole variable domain ETGVTQSPTHLIKTRGQQVTLRCSSQSGHNTVSWYQQALGQGPQFIFQYYREEENGRGNFPPRFSGLQFPNYSSELNVNALELDDSALYLCASSFRTGPNGNQPQHFGDGTRLSIL.

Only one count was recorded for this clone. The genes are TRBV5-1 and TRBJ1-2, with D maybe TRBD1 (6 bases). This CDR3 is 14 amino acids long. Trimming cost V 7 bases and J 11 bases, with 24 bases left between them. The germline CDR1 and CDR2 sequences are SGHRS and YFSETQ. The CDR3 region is CASVPFPGGDEYTF. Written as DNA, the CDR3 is TGCGCCAGCGTCCCATTTCCCGGGGGCGACGAGTACACCTTC. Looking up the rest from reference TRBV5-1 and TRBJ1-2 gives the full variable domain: KAGVTQTPRYLIKTRGQQVTLSCSPISGHRSVSWYQQTPGQGLQFLFEYFSETQRNKGNFPGRFSGRQFSNSRSEMNVSTLELGDSALYLCASVPFPGGDEYTFGSGTRLTVV.

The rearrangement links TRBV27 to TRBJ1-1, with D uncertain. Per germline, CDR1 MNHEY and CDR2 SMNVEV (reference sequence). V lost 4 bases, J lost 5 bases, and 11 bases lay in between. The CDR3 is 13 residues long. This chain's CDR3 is CASSSGARTEAFF. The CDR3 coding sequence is TGTGCCAGCAGTTCTGGAGCCAGGACTGAAGCTTTCTTT.

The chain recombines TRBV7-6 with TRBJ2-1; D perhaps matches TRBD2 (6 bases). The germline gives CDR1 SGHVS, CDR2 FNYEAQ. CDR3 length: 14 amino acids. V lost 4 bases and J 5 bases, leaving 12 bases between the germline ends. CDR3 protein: CASSSGLRNNEQFF. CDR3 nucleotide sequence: TGTGCCAGCAGCTCGGGACTCCGGAACAATGAGCAGTTCTTC.

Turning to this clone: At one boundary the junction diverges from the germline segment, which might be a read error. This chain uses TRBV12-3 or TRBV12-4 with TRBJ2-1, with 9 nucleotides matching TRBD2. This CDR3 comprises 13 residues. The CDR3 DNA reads TGTGCCAGCAGCTTAGCGGGAGCAAGTGAGCAGTTCTTC. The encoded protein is CASSLAGASEQFF.

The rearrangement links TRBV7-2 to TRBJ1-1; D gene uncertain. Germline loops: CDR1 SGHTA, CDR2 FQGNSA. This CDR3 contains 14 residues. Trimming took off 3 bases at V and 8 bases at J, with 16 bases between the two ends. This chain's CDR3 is CASSFDGGSGEAFF. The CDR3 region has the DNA TGTGCCAGCAGCTTCGACGGTGGAAGCGGGGAAGCTTTCTTT. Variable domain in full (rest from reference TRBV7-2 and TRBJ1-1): GAGVSQSPSNKVTEKGKDVELRCDPISGHTALYWYRQSLGQGLEFLIYFQGNSAPDKSGLPSDRFSAERTGGSVSTLTIQRTQQEDSAVYLCASSFDGGSGEAFFGQGTRLTVV.

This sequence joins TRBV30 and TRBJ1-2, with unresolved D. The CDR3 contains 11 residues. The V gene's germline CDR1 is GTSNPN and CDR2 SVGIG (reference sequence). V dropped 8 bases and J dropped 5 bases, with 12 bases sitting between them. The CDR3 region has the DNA TGTGCCAGCTCCTTTGGATATGGCTACACCTTC. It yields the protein CASSFGYGYTF. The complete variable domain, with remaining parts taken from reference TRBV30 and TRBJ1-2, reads SQTIHQWPATLVQPVGSPLSLECTVEGTSNPNLYWYRQAAGRGLQLLFYSVGIGQISSEVPQNLSASRPQDRQFILSSKKLLLSDSGFYLCASSFGYGYTFGSGTRLTVV.

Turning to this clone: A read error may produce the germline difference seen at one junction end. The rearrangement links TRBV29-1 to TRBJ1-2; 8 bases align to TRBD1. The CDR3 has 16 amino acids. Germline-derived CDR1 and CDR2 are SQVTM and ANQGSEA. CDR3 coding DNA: TGCAGCGTGGAAGGATCGCAGGGGGCGATTAACTATGGCTACACCTTC. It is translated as CSVEGSQGAINYGYTF.

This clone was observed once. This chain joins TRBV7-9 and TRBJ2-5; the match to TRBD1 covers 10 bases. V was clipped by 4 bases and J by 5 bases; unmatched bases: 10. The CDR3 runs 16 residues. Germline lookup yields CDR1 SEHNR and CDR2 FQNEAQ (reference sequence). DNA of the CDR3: TGTGCCAGCAGCTCCCAGGACAGGGGGTTGGGGGAGACCCAGTACTTC. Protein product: CASSSQDRGLGETQYF.

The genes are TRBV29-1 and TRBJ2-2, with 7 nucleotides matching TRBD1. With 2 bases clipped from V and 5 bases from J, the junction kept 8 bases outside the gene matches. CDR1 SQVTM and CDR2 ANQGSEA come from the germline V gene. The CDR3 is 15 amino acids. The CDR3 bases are TGCAGCGTTGAATACCCAGGGGGTGTAACCGGGGAGCTGTTTTTT. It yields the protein CSVEYPGGVTGELFF.

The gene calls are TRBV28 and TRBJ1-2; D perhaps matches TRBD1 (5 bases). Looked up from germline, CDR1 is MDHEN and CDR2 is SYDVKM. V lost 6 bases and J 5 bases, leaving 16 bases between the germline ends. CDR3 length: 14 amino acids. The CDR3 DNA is TGTGCCAGCAGGCCCGCGCAGGGAAGGTATGGCTACACCTTC. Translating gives CASRPAQGRYGYTF.

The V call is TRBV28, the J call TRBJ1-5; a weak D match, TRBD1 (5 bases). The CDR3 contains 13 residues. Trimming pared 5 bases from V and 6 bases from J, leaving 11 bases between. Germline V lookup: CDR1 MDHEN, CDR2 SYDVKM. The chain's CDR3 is CASSPRVIQPQHF. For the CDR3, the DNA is TGTGCCAGCAGTCCCAGGGTTATTCAGCCCCAGCATTTT.

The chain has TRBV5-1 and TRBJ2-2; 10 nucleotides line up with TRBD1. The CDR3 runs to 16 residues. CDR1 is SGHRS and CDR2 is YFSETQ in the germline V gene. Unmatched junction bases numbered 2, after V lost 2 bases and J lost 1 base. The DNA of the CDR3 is TGCGCCAGCAGCTTTGACAGGGGGCAGAACACCGGGGAGCTGTTTTTT. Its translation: CASSFDRGQNTGELFF.

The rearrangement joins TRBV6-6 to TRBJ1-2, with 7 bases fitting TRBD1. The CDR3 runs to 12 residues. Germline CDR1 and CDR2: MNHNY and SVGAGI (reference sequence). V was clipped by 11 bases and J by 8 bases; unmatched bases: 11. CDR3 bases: TGTGCCGCCAGGGGGGGGGCTGAGGGCTACACCTTC. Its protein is CAARGGAEGYTF.

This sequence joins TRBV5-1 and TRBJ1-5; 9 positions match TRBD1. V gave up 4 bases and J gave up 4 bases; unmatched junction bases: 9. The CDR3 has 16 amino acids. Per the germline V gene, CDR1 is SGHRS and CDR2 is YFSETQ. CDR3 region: CASSLVPGQGNQPQHF. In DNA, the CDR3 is TGCGCCAGCAGCCTGGTTCCGGGACAGGGAAATCAGCCCCAGCATTTT.

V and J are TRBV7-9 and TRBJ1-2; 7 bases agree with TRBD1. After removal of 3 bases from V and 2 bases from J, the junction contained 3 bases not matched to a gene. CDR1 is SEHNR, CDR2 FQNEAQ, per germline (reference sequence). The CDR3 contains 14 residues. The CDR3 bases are TGTGCCAGCAGCTTCATGACAGGGAACTATGGCTACACCTTC. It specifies CASSFMTGNYGYTF.

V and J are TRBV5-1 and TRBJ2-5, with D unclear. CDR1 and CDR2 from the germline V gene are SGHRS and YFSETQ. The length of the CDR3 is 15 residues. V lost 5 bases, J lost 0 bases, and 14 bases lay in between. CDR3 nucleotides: TGCGCCAGCAGTTTTTTCGGCGGTGACCAAGAGACCCAGTACTTC. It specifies CASSFFGGDQETQYF.

The CDR3 loop reads CASTEGGSNYGYTF. CDR3 in DNA: TGTGCCAGCACCGAGGGGGGTTCTAACTATGGCTACACCTTC. The rearrangement joins TRBV6-5 to TRBJ1-2; D may be TRBD1 (6 bases). V was trimmed by 7 bases and J by 0 bases, leaving 12 bases between them. The CDR3 runs 14 residues. From germline, CDR1 is MNHEY and CDR2 SVGAGI.

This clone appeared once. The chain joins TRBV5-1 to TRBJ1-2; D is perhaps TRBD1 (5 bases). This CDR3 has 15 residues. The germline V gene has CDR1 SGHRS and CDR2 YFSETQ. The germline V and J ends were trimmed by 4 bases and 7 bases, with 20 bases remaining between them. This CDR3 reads CASSPEQGFVAGYTF. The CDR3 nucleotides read TGCGCCAGCAGCCCGGAGCAGGGTTTTGTAGCTGGCTACACCTTC.

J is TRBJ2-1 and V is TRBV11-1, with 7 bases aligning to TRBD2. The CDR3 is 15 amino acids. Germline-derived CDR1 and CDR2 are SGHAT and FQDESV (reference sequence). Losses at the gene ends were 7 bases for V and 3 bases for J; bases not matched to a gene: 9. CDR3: CASNPGGNSYNEQFF. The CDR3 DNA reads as TGTGCCAGCAACCCGGGGGGTAACAGCTACAATGAGCAGTTCTTC. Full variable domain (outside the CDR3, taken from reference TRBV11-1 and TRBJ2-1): EAEVAQSPRYKITEKSQAVAFWCDPISGHATLYWYRQILGQGPELLVQFQDESVVDDSQLPKDRFSAERLKGVDSTLKIQPAELGDSAMYLCASNPGGNSYNEQFFGPGTRLTVL.

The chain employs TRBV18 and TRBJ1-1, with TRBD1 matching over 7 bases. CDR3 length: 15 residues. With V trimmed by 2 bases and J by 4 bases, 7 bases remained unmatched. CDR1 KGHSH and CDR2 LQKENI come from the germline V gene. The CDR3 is CASSPSRQGSTEAFF. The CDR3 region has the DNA TGTGCCAGCTCACCATCCCGACAGGGTTCCACTGAAGCTTTCTTT.

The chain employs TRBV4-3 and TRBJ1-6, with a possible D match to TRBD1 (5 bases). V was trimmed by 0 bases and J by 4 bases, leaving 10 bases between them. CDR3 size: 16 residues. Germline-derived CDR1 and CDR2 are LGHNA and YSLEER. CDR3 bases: TGCGCCAGCAGCCAAGACAGGGCTCGGTATAATTCACCCCTCCACTTT. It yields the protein CASSQDRARYNSPLHF.

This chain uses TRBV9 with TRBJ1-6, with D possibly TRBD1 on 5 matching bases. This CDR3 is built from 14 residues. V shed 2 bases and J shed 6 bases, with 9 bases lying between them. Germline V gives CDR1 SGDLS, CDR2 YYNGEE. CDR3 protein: CASSVSGFNSPLHF. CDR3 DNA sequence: TGTGCCAGCAGCGTCTCAGGGTTTAATTCACCCCTCCACTTT.

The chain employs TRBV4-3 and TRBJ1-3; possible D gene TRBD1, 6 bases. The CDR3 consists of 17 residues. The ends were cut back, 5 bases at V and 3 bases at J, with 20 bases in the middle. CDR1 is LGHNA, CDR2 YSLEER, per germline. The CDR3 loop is CASSRVAGASDGNTIYF. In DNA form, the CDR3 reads TGCGCCAGCAGCAGGGTGGCGGGGGCATCAGATGGAAACACCATATATTTT.

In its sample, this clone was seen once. The CDR3 DNA is TGTGCCAGCTCACAAGCCAGACGGGCCGGGGAGCTGTTTTTT. Translation: CASSQARRAGELFF. This chain links TRBV18 with TRBJ2-2; D is ambiguous. Germline CDR1 and CDR2: KGHSH and LQKENI. Between the trimmed V and J ends, which lost 4 bases and 6 bases, there was a span of 12 bases. The CDR3 loop spans 14 amino acids.